The clone carrying this T cell receptor (beta chain) has more than one count but fewer than ten. A universal primer site came from template switching; cDNA carried unique molecular identifiers. Each CDR3 protein is one row after TCRdb ran MiXCR on the 5' RACE reads. Here the sample spans about 520,000 distinct CDR3 sequences, roughly a fifth being singletons. The data originate from a study of identical twins. Germline values: CDR1 SGHDT, CDR2 YYEEEE. V lost 4 bases, J lost 0 bases, and 11 bases lay in between. CDR3 length: 15 amino acids. These same records also appear under a second study, on T cells expressing NK-cell markers. This second study says: The authors applied an anti-gamma-delta TCR antibody in several experiments, and it restricted sorting to alpha-beta TCR T cells. CD8+ T cells in 5 or 6 donors included dominant NKG2C+ clonotypes at 1.0-7.0%. Specificity for HCMV among expanded NKG2C+ T cell clones was not established.

The genes are TRBV5-6 and TRBJ2-1; D gene unclear. This TCR came from a woman younger than 35 in good health. The source material was CD4+ T cells sorted from blood. This chain's CDR3 is CASSIITSSYNEQFF. The DNA for the CDR3 is TGTGCCAGCAGCATCATAACGAGCTCCTACAATGAGCAGTTCTTC.